The next 29 T cell receptor beta chains were all read from a single sample in a study of T cell changes during pregnancy in multiple sclerosis. Generated by immunoSEQ multiplex PCR, the TCRdb table keeps only in-frame clones and is missing some. The sample records approximately 94,000 clones, around 92% being singletons. Source: peripheral blood, taken after pregnancy. The receptors shown here come from a female donor with multiple sclerosis, enrolled in a pregnancy study.

The chain has TRBV11-2 and TRBJ2-5; D is unclear. V gave up 2 bases and J gave up 2 bases, with 9 bases separating them. The CDR3 runs 14 residues. Germline V CDR1 and CDR2: SGHAT, FQNNGV. The CDR3 nucleotides are TGTGCCAGCAGCTTACTCCAACAACAAGAGACCCAGTACTTC. Translated: CASSLLQQQETQYF.

The chain joins TRBV7-2 to TRBJ2-4; D gene unclear. The germline V gene has CDR1 SGHTA and CDR2 FQGNSA. V was cut by 5 bases and J by 0 bases, with 14 bases left in between. This CDR3 is 16 amino acids long. DNA for the CDR3: TGTGCCAGCAGCACGTCGAGGTCGGTAGCCAAAAACATTCAGTACTTC. This encodes CASSTSRSVAKNIQYF.

This chain links TRBV2 with TRBJ2-3; D is ambiguous. The CDR3 has 13 residues. Trimming took off 3 bases at V and 4 bases at J, with 8 bases between the two ends. Germline loops: CDR1 SNHLY, CDR2 FYNNEI. CDR3 protein: CASSDGYSDTQYF. CDR3 nucleotide sequence: TGTGCCAGCAGTGACGGGTACTCAGATACGCAGTATTTT.

The rearrangement links TRBV6-1 to TRBJ1-5, with D possibly being TRBD1 (5 bases). V lost 2 bases to trimming and J lost 9 bases, with 14 bases between them. In germline, CDR1 is MNHNS, CDR2 SASEGT. This CDR3 comprises 14 residues. The CDR3 bases are TGTGCCAGCAGTGAACGGTCTGCGGGGGGGCCCCAGCATTTT. This translates into CASSERSAGGPQHF.

This chain joins TRBV5-6 and TRBJ1-5, with TRBD1 as a possible D gene (6 bases). The CDR3 contains 14 residues. Germline CDR1 reads SGHDT; CDR2 reads YYEEEE. The V and J ends lost 2 bases and 4 bases respectively, with 10 bases between them. CDR3 DNA: TGTGCCAGCAGCTTCCGGGACACTAATCAGCCCCAGCATTTT. This translates into CASSFRDTNQPQHF.

This clone has just one count. The chain couples TRBV7-8 to TRBJ2-1; 9 bases are shared with TRBD2. Germline lookup yields CDR1 SGHVS and CDR2 FQNEAQ. Trimming took 3 bases from V and 0 from J; bases not matched to a gene: 12. The CDR3 extends over 19 amino acids. The CDR3 sequence: CASSFNRRLAGSSYNEQFF. The DNA of the CDR3 is TGTGCCAGCAGCTTTAATCGTCGGCTAGCGGGATCCTCCTACAATGAGCAGTTCTTC.

The rearrangement uses TRBV14 and TRBJ2-3; 8 nucleotides align to TRBD1. V gave up 1 base and J gave up 4 bases; unmatched junction bases: 7. Germline V gives CDR1 SGHDN, CDR2 FVKESK. This CDR3 has 16 amino acids. CDR3 sequence (DNA): TGTGCCAGCAGCCAAGCTTACAGGGGGGCGGCAGATACGCAGTATTTT. It specifies CASSQAYRGAADTQYF.

This clone was recorded only once. This chain uses TRBV2 with TRBJ1-5; D is uncertain. This CDR3 contains 13 residues. Germline assignment: CDR1 SNHLY and CDR2 FYNNEI. Trimming cost V 8 bases and J 2 bases, with 10 bases left between them. The CDR3 is CASADEGNQPQHF. The DNA for the CDR3 is TGTGCCAGCGCTGACGAGGGCAATCAGCCCCAGCATTTT.

The chain uses TRBV7-9 and TRBJ1-1, with TRBD1 identical over 7 bases. Germline-derived CDR1 and CDR2 are SEHNR and FQNEAQ (reference sequence). The CDR3 length is 16 residues. With V trimmed by 0 bases and J by 5 bases, 9 bases remained unmatched. The CDR3 coding sequence is TGTGCCAGCAGCTTAGCGATCCAGACAGGGCCTACTGAAGCTTTCTTT. Translated, it gives CASSLAIQTGPTEAFF. Full variable domain (missing parts from reference TRBV7-9 and TRBJ1-1): DTGVSQNPRHKITKRGQNVTFRCDPISEHNRLYWYRQTLGQGPEFLTYFQNEAQLEKSRLLSDRFSAERPKGSFSTLEIQRTEQGDSAMYLCASSLAIQTGPTEAFFGQGTRLTVV.

The chain joins TRBV29-1 to TRBJ2-3; the match to TRBD2 covers 12 bases. V was clipped by 8 bases and J by 0 bases; unmatched bases: 6. CDR1 SQVTM and CDR2 ANQGSEA come from the germline V gene. There are 15 residues in the CDR3. CDR3 sequence reads: CSLLGTSGSTDTQYF. In nucleotides, the CDR3 is TGCAGCCTTCTTGGGACTAGCGGGAGCACAGATACGCAGTATTTT.

As for this clone: The sample carries other DNA sequences with the same CDR3. V and J are TRBV5-6 and TRBJ1-6; D uncertain. Trimming stripped 0 bases from V and 0 bases from J, with 7 bases between. This CDR3 contains 16 residues. Per germline, CDR1 SGHDT and CDR2 YYEEEE. CDR3 DNA: TGTGCCAGCAGCTTGGACGGGAGCTCCTATAATTCACCCCTCCACTTT. Its translation: CASSLDGSSYNSPLHF.

The V gene is TRBV6-5, the J gene TRBJ2-3, with D possibly TRBD2 on 6 matching bases. This CDR3 has 15 residues. V lost 4 bases and J 1 base, leaving 12 bases between the germline ends. CDR1 is MNHEY and CDR2 is SVGAGI in the germline V gene. The DNA for the CDR3 is TGTGCCAGCAGTTCCGCGGGAAGTGGCACAGATACGCAGTATTTT. It is translated as CASSSAGSGTDTQYF.

This chain uses TRBV5-1 with TRBJ2-3; D remains ambiguous. CDR3 length equals 15 residues. The V end was cut by 0 bases, the J end by 5 bases, with 13 bases between. Germline CDR1 reads SGHRS; CDR2 reads YFSETQ. The CDR3 loop is CASSLAVPARDTQYF. The CDR3 region has the DNA TGCGCCAGCAGCTTGGCGGTCCCCGCAAGAGATACGCAGTATTTT.

V and J are TRBV29-1 and TRBJ1-5; maybe TRBD1 (6 bases). CDR1 is SQVTM, CDR2 ANQGSEA, per germline. The CDR3 extends over 13 amino acids. V was pared by 6 bases and J by 3 bases, with 12 bases between. The CDR3 loop is CSVVDSLNQPQHF. In DNA, the CDR3 is TGCAGCGTCGTGGACAGCCTCAATCAGCCCCAGCATTTT. The whole variable domain, filled in from reference TRBV29-1 and TRBJ1-5, reads SAVISQKPSRDICQRGTSLTIQCQVDSQVTMMFWYRQQPGQSLTLIATANQGSEATYESGFVIDKFPISRPNLTFSTLTVSNMSPEDSSIYLCSVVDSLNQPQHFGDGTRLSIL.

The chain combines TRBV30 with TRBJ2-7, with D perhaps matching TRBD1 (6 bases). V was shortened by 2 bases and J by 6 bases, with 11 bases between the two germline ends. The CDR3 sequence is 12 residues long. The germline V gene has CDR1 GTSNPN and CDR2 SVGIG (reference sequence). CDR3 protein: CAWSTGLTEQYF. The DNA for the CDR3 is TGTGCCTGGAGTACAGGGCTTACCGAGCAGTACTTC. The entire variable domain, with the rest obtained from reference TRBV30 and TRBJ2-7, is as follows: SQTIHQWPATLVQPVGSPLSLECTVEGTSNPNLYWYRQAAGRGLQLLFYSVGIGQISSEVPQNLSASRPQDRQFILSSKKLLLSDSGFYLCAWSTGLTEQYFGPGTRLTVT.

The V gene is TRBV7-2, the J gene TRBJ1-1, with unresolved D. Germline values: CDR1 SGHTA, CDR2 FQGNSA. This CDR3 contains 12 residues. V lost 7 bases and J lost 1, with 7 bases in between. CDR3 nucleotides: TGTGCCAGCACCCCAGGGAACACTGAAGCTTTCTTT. This codes for CASTPGNTEAFF.

The chain combines TRBV5-4 with TRBJ1-2; D may be TRBD1 (6 bases). V dropped 2 bases and J dropped 8 bases, with 16 bases sitting between them. CDR1 is SGHNT and CDR2 is YYREEE in the germline V gene (reference sequence). The CDR3 consists of 14 residues. CDR3 sequence: CASSFLFRGRGYTF. The CDR3 DNA reads as TGTGCCAGCAGCTTTTTGTTCAGGGGCAGGGGCTACACCTTC.

The rearrangement links TRBV21-1 to TRBJ2-1; the D segment call TRBD2 is taken from the table without a DNA check. TRBV21-1 is assigned pseudogene status. The CDR3 loop spans 18 amino acids. CDR3 DNA: TGTGCCAGCAGCAAAGCGAAAGCCTATAAGCTCCTTTACAATGAGCAGTTCTTC. Amino acid sequence: CASSKAKAYKLLYNEQFF.

The genes are TRBV18 and TRBJ1-1; TRBD1 might be the D (6 bases). V lost 5 bases and J lost 7, with 11 bases in between. Germline CDR1 is KGHSH and CDR2 is LQKENI. CDR3 length: 12 residues. CDR3 residues: CASSGTGYEAFF. Written as DNA, the CDR3 is TGTGCCAGCTCAGGAACAGGGTATGAAGCTTTCTTT. The full variable domain, in which reference TRBV18 and TRBJ1-1 provide the parts outside the CDR3, is NAGVMQNPRHLVRRRGQEARLRCSPMKGHSHVYWYRQLPEEGLKFMVYLQKENIIDESGMPKERFSAEFPKEGPSILRIQQVVRGDSAAYFCASSGTGYEAFFGQGTRLTVV.

The V and J genes are TRBV5-1 and TRBJ1-1; weak D call: TRBD1 (5 bases). Germline assignment: CDR1 SGHRS and CDR2 YFSETQ. V was shortened by 4 bases and J by 4 bases, with 14 bases between the two germline ends. This CDR3 is 14 amino acids long. The CDR3 bases are TGCGCCAGCAGCGGCGCAGGGCGTGTCACTGAAGCTTTCTTT. Its translation is CASSGAGRVTEAFF.

The CDR3 spells CASSLGWGEVDTEAFF. CDR3 in DNA: TGCGCCAGCAGCTTAGGGTGGGGGGAGGTTGACACTGAAGCTTTCTTT. The V gene is TRBV5-1, the J gene TRBJ1-1; D is perhaps TRBD1 (5 bases). CDR1 is SGHRS and CDR2 is YFSETQ in the germline V gene. The CDR3 sequence is 16 residues long. V lost 2 bases and J lost 3, with 17 bases in between.

The chain links TRBV15 to TRBJ1-4; D uncertain. This CDR3 region has 15 residues. CDR1 LNHNV and CDR2 YYDKDF come from the germline V gene (reference sequence). Deletions cut 1 base from V and 4 bases from J, with 10 bases between. This CDR3 reads CATSRGEVGNEKLFF. For the CDR3, the DNA is TGTGCCACCAGCAGAGGCGAAGTTGGTAATGAAAAACTGTTTTTT.

V is TRBV6-5 and J is TRBJ1-6; the D gene is possibly TRBD1 (6 bases). V dropped 2 bases and J dropped 5 bases, with 10 bases sitting between them. Germline CDR1 reads MNHEY; CDR2 reads SVGAGI. There are 15 residues in the CDR3. CDR3 in amino acids: CASSYGGANNSPLHF. In DNA, the CDR3 is TGTGCCAGCAGTTACGGGGGGGCAAATAATTCACCCCTCCACTTT.

This chain links TRBV30 with TRBJ1-5; 8 bases line up with TRBD1. The CDR3 is made up of 15 amino acids. Germline assignment: CDR1 GTSNPN and CDR2 SVGIG (reference sequence). After removal of 0 bases from V and 3 bases from J, the junction contained 4 bases not matched to a gene. In DNA, the CDR3 is TGTGCCTGGAGTGTACTGGACAGGGACAATCAGCCCCAGCATTTT. It is translated as CAWSVLDRDNQPQHF.

V usage is TRBV6-5 and J usage is TRBJ2-2, with D hard to call. The CDR3 length is 15 residues. The V end was cut by 2 bases, the J end by 1 base, with 8 bases between. Per germline, CDR1 MNHEY and CDR2 SVGAGI. CDR3 region: CASSYLRLNTGELFF. CDR3 bases: TGTGCCAGCAGTTACCTACGCCTGAACACCGGGGAGCTGTTTTTT.

The chain joins TRBV7-7 to TRBJ2-3; a weak D match, TRBD1 (6 bases). Looked up from germline, CDR1 is SSHAT and CDR2 is FNYEAQ (reference sequence). The V end lost 5 bases, the J end lost 7 bases, and 13 bases lay between the germline ends. CDR3 length: 13 amino acids. DNA of the CDR3: TGTGCCAGCAGCGTAGACAGGATTAATACGCAGTATTTT. Amino acids: CASSVDRINTQYF.

This clone was seen once. This rearrangement joins TRBV5-1 to TRBJ2-7; D is possibly TRBD2 (6 bases). CDR1 and CDR2 (germline): SGHRS, YFSETQ. Trimming cost V 0 bases and J 2 bases, with 18 bases left between them. The CDR3 extends over 17 amino acids. CDR3 coding DNA: TGCGCCAGCAGCTTGGCGGGGACTCCGCCCGTACCCTACGAGCAGTACTTC. Translation: CASSLAGTPPVPYEQYF.

CDR3 DNA: TGCGCCAGCAGCTTGGCTAGACGGGGCAATGAGCAGTTCTTC. Translated: CASSLARRGNEQFF. The chain recombines TRBV5-1 with TRBJ2-1; tentatively, D is TRBD2 (5 bases). V was trimmed by 0 bases and J by 6 bases, leaving 10 bases between them. This CDR3 contains 14 residues. CDR1 is SGHRS and CDR2 is YFSETQ in the germline V gene.

The sample holds one count of this clone. The DNA for the CDR3 is TGTGCCAGCAGCCGATCCTCGGGAGTAATGAACACTGAAGCTTTCTTT. It codes for CASSRSSGVMNTEAFF. The genes are TRBV7-9 and TRBJ1-1; D gene ambiguous. This CDR3 spans 16 amino acids. The germline V and J ends were trimmed by 5 bases and 0 bases, with 16 bases remaining between them. Germline V gene sequence: CDR1 SEHNR, CDR2 FQNEAQ (reference sequence).